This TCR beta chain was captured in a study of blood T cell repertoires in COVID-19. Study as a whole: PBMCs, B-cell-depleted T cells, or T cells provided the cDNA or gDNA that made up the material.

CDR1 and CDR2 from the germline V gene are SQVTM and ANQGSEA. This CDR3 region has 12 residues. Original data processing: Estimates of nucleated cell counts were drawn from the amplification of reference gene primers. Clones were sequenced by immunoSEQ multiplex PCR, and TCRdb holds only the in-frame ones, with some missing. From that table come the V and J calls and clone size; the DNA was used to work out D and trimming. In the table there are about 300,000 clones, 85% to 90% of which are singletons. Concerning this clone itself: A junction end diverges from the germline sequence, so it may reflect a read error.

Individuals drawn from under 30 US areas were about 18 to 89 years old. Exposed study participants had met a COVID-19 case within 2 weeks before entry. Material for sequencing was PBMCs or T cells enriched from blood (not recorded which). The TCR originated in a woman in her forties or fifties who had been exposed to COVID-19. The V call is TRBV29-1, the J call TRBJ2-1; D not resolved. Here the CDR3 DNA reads TGCAGCGTTCGTGGCTCCAACAATGAGCAGTTCTTC. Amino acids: CSVRGSNNEQFF.